The present T cell receptor (beta chain) was sequenced within a study of blood T cells in healthy people across ages. Study-wide results and limits: Strong correlation linked observed beta diversity and percent naive T cells. As age increased, TCR beta diversity per million T cells fell in a roughly linear fashion.

The CDR3 is 13 residues long. Germline CDR1 and CDR2: SEHNR and FQNEAQ (reference sequence). V gave up 3 bases and J gave up 5 bases, with 10 bases separating them. PCR was performed a second time for roughly 7 to 11 cycles using a sample-barcoded 5' primer and a J-beta primer mix. Researchers report that a template-switch adaptor with 12 random nucleotides tagged each cDNA molecule. TCRdb redid the calling of the 5' RACE reads with MiXCR, one entry per CDR3 protein. The sample has 1.5 million to 2 million distinct CDR3 sequences; about two fifths are singletons. Samples each yielded at least 6 micrograms of total RNA. As concerns this clonotype: The antigen is not known.

V and J are TRBV7-9 and TRBJ1-1, with D hard to call. The sample taken for sequencing was blood. This receptor was taken from a human donor in good health. The CDR3 loop is CASSFSADTEAFF. The CDR3 bases are TGTGCCAGCAGCTTTTCGGCCGATACTGAAGCTTTCTTT.